This T cell receptor beta chain was obtained from a study of response to subunit inactivated influenza vaccine. Whole-study findings and limits: Each seasonal flu vaccination may recruit only limited new T cells, authors suggested.

With regard to this clonotype: The antigen remains unidentified.

Using its own MiXCR run on the RT-PCR reads, TCRdb lists one record per CDR3 protein. The sample lists around 160,000 distinct CDR3 sequences, roughly 11% occurring once. Looked up from germline, CDR1 is LGHDT and CDR2 is YNNKEL (reference sequence). V lost 0 bases, J lost 9 bases, and 5 bases stayed unmatched. This CDR3 is built from 15 residues. The sequence was obtained from a man aged 50 to 59 who received an inactivated influenza vaccine. The sequences come from non-naive T cells sorted from PBMCs, collected 45 days after vaccination. The chain is built from TRBV3-1 and TRBJ2-4; TRBD1 aligns across 10 bases. The CDR3 nucleotides are TGTGCCAGCAGCCAAGACGGGACAGGGGCAGGCATTCAGTACTTC. Translating it yields CASSQDGTGAGIQYF.